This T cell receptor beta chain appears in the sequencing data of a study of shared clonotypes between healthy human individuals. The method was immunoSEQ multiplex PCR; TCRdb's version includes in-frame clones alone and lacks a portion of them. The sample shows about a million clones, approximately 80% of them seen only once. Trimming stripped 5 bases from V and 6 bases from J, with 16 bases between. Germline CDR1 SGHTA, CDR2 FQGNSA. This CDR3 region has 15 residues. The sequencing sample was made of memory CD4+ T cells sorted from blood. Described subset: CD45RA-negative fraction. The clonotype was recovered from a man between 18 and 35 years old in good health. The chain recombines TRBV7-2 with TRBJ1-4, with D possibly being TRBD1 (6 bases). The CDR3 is CASSQGGRADEKLFF. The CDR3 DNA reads TGTGCCAGCAGCCAAGGGGGTAGGGCAGATGAAAAACTGTTTTTT.